This record covers a single T cell receptor beta chain. Its antigen is not identified. The read ends 3 residues shy of where the CDR3 ends; the end is completed using the germline J gene. The record originates from a study of T cells in women clearing cervical HPV infection. For the study at large: Controls were women whose single incident HPV16 infection cleared within 12 months without precancer or cancer. Controls gave blood once infection was undetectable; cases at lesion identification.

Points from the study as a whole: Associations may precede or follow infection; HPV-specific or memory T cells were not isolated.

CDR1 and CDR2 from the germline V gene are SGHVS and FQNEAQ. CDR3 length: 14 residues. V was clipped by 6 bases and J by 5 bases; unmatched bases: 6. Profiling relied on immunoSEQ multiplex PCR, and the TCRdb table lists in-frame clones only, not all of them. This sample's table reports about 37,000 clones. The sequence derives from a woman between 18 and 70 years old with a cervical HPV16 infection that either progressed to CIN3+ or cleared (not recorded which). Sequences were obtained from blood buffy coat. The genes are TRBV7-8 and TRBJ2-1; TRBD1 matches at 8 bases. The CDR3 loop reads CASRLGTGDNEQFF. Incomplete CDR3 DNA: TGTGCCAGCAGACTAGGGACAGGAGACAATGAG.